This passage covers 21 T cell receptor beta chains from one sample sequenced in a study of shared clonotypes between healthy human individuals (dated by TCRdb to the early 2020s). The library came from the immunoSEQ multiplex PCR assay. Here the immuneACCESS table is served through TCRdb, limited to in-frame sequences with V and J called. Missing clones are a known gap in these copies; in checked studies unresolved V genes cover under half, and the rest lacks a known reason. This sample lists 1.4 million or so clones; about 98.5% were detected once. Jointly, the top ten make up about 0.4% of the sample. Sequencing was done on a sample of naive CD4+ T cells sorted from blood. The label giving this sample's cell subset or site can be read as: CD45RA+ positively selected. Receptors were obtained from a man aged 30 to 39 in good health.

The chain combines TRBV10-3 with TRBJ2-7; TRBD1 is a possible D gene (5 bases). CDR1 and CDR2 (germline): ENHRY, SYGVKD. The CDR3 length is 13 residues. The V and J ends lost 9 bases and 7 bases respectively, with 19 bases between them. The DNA for the CDR3 is TGTGCCATACAGTCGGTAGGGGTACTAGAGCAGTACTTC. Amino acids: CAIQSVGVLEQYF.

V usage is TRBV14 and J usage is TRBJ2-7; a possible D gene is TRBD2 (7 bases). The V end was cut by 4 bases, the J end by 4 bases, with 20 bases between. The CDR3 spans 16 residues. CDR1 and CDR2 from the germline V gene are SGHDN and FVKESK. Written as DNA, the CDR3 is TGTGCCAGCAGCCTGAGTGTCCGGGGGGCGAAATACGAGCAGTACTTC. It encodes CASSLSVRGAKYEQYF.

CDR3 sequence: CASSPLGTGGYGYTF. In DNA form, the CDR3 reads TGTGCCAGCTCACCGTTGGGGACAGGGGGTTATGGCTACACCTTC. The chain has TRBV18 and TRBJ1-2; 11 bases agree with TRBD1. The J segment lost 5 bases and the V segment lost 3 bases, leaving 5 bases of the junction unmatched. The length of the CDR3 is 15 residues. The germline CDR1 and CDR2 sequences are KGHSH and LQKENI.

The V and J genes are TRBV28 and TRBJ2-3; 7 bases align to TRBD2. V was clipped by 3 bases and J by 2 bases; unmatched bases: 5. CDR1 and CDR2 (germline): MDHEN, SYDVKM. The CDR3 totals 15 residues. The CDR3 region has the DNA TGTGCCAGCAGTTTCGGGCTAGCGGCCACAGATACGCAGTATTTT. As protein: CASSFGLAATDTQYF. Supplemented by reference TRBV28 and TRBJ2-3, the full variable domain reads DVKVTQSSRYLVKRTGEKVFLECVQDMDHENMFWYRQDPGLGLRLIYFSYDVKMKEKGDIPEGYSVSREKKERFSLILESASTNQTSMYLCASSFGLAATDTQYFGPGTRLTVL.

The rearrangement uses TRBV9 and TRBJ2-7; no clear D. This CDR3 has 14 amino acids. The germline V and J ends were trimmed by 1 base and 3 bases, with 11 bases remaining between them. In germline, CDR1 is SGDLS, CDR2 YYNGEE. CDR3 loop: CASSVSAQNYEQYF. The DNA of the CDR3 is TGTGCCAGCAGCGTATCCGCACAGAACTACGAGCAGTACTTC.

The chain uses TRBV28 and TRBJ2-7; 8 nucleotides match TRBD1. V trimming: 8 bases; J trimming: 1 base; junction bases outside the gene matches: 7. Germline V gene sequence: CDR1 MDHEN, CDR2 SYDVKM. The CDR3 covers 14 residues. The CDR3, as DNA: TGTGCCAGCGAGCGGACAGGGTGGTCCTACGAGCAGTACTTC. It translates to CASERTGWSYEQYF.

The chain has TRBV9 and TRBJ2-5; 8 nucleotides align to TRBD2. CDR3 length: 15 amino acids. Trimming cost V 0 bases and J 6 bases; bases outside gene matches: 7. Germline V gene data show CDR1 as SGDLS and CDR2 as YYNGEE. This chain's CDR3 is CASSVEAGARQTQYF. The CDR3 DNA reads TGTGCCAGCAGCGTAGAAGCGGGAGCTCGACAGACCCAGTACTTC.

In the case of this clone: One end of the junction does not line up with germline, which may come from a read error. The chain uses TRBV18 and TRBJ2-1; D perhaps matches TRBD1 (5 bases). Germline lookup yields CDR1 KGHSH and CDR2 LQKENI. CDR3 length equals 13 residues. In DNA form, the CDR3 reads TGTGCCAGCTCACCACCCTCCCGGACAATCGTCCTCTTC. It translates to CASSPPSRTIVLF.

The CDR3: CASSLGSLGEQFF. The CDR3 DNA sequence: TGTGCCAGCAGCTTAGGGAGTCTGGGTGAGCAGTTCTTC. V and J are TRBV7-2 and TRBJ2-1; D not certain. V lost 1 base and J 9 bases, leaving 10 bases between the germline ends. CDR3 length: 13 amino acids. From germline, CDR1 is SGHTA and CDR2 FQGNSA.

This chain uses TRBV14 with TRBJ2-1; 10 positions match TRBD2. This CDR3 is 19 amino acids long. The germline V gene has CDR1 SGHDN and CDR2 FVKESK. After removal of 0 bases from V and 7 bases from J, the junction contained 15 bases not matched to a gene. As DNA, the CDR3 is TGTGCCAGCAGCCAAGATTCTGACCGACTAGCGGGTTTTTCTAATGAGCAGTTCTTC. Amino acid sequence: CASSQDSDRLAGFSNEQFF.

The rearrangement uses TRBV9 and TRBJ2-1; D may match TRBD1 or TRBD2 (6 bases each). Germline lookup yields CDR1 SGDLS and CDR2 YYNGEE. Trimming stripped 4 bases from V and 1 base from J, with 12 bases between. The CDR3 totals 15 residues. The CDR3 region is CASSQRGDSYNEQFF. The CDR3 DNA sequence: TGTGCCAGCAGCCAAAGGGGGGATTCCTACAATGAGCAGTTCTTC.

The CDR3 DNA follows: TGTGCCAGCTCACCCACAGGACCCAGAGCTAACTATGGCTACACCTTC. This encodes CASSPTGPRANYGYTF. This rearrangement joins TRBV18 to TRBJ1-2; possible D gene TRBD1, 5 bases. Trimming stripped 3 bases from V and 0 bases from J, with 14 bases between. In germline, CDR1 is KGHSH, CDR2 LQKENI. The CDR3 spans 16 residues.

For this clone: Different DNA sequences within this sample yield the same CDR3. The CDR3 DNA sequence: TGCGCCAGCAGCTCGGGACAGCCCTACGAGCAGTACTTC. Amino acid sequence: CASSSGQPYEQYF. The chain joins TRBV5-1 to TRBJ2-7, with 7 bases aligning to TRBD1. Germline V gene lookup returns CDR1 SGHRS and CDR2 YFSETQ. V lost 3 bases, J lost 2 bases, and 2 bases stayed unmatched. The CDR3 is made up of 13 amino acids.

V gene TRBV2 combines with J gene TRBJ2-3; 11 nucleotides line up with TRBD1. The CDR3 is 14 residues long. The ends lost 6 bases at V and 9 bases at J; junction bases unmatched: 8. CDR1 SNHLY and CDR2 FYNNEI come from the germline V gene. CDR3 nucleotide sequence: TGTGCCAGCAGCTCAGGGACAGGGGGGGCCACGCAGTATTTT. This sequence encodes CASSSGTGGATQYF.

The chain carries TRBV28 and TRBJ2-5, with 14 nucleotides matching TRBD2. This CDR3 is 16 amino acids long. J lost 3 bases, V lost 6 bases, and 6 bases had no gene match. Per germline, CDR1 MDHEN and CDR2 SYDVKM. This CDR3 reads CASRLRTSGRKETQYF. The CDR3 DNA is TGTGCCAGCAGGCTGAGGACTAGCGGGAGGAAAGAGACCCAGTACTTC.

In DNA form, the CDR3 reads TGTGCCAGCAGCTTTTCATGGAACACTGAAGCTTTCTTT. Its protein is CASSFSWNTEAFF. V usage is TRBV5-6 and J usage is TRBJ1-1; no clear D. V was trimmed by 2 bases and J by 1 base, leaving 6 bases between them. This CDR3 is built from 13 residues. Germline V gives CDR1 SGHDT, CDR2 YYEEEE.

The chain carries TRBV10-1 and TRBJ2-1; D might be TRBD2 (6 bases). V was cut by 4 bases and J by 9 bases, with 19 bases left in between. CDR1 is WNHNN and CDR2 is SYGVQD in the germline V gene (reference sequence). The CDR3 runs 15 residues. The chain's CDR3 is CASSVRGVGRGEQFF. CDR3 DNA sequence: TGCGCCAGCAGTGTTCGCGGGGTTGGTCGGGGTGAGCAGTTCTTC.

The rearrangement links TRBV6-5 to TRBJ2-7, with TRBD1 matching 9 bases. The CDR3 is 14 residues long. With V trimmed by 4 bases and J by 7 bases, 8 bases remained unmatched. The germline V gene has CDR1 MNHEY and CDR2 SVGAGI. This CDR3 reads CASSSGDRVWEQYF. CDR3 nucleotide sequence: TGTGCCAGCAGTTCCGGGGACAGGGTATGGGAGCAGTACTTC.

The rearrangement uses TRBV28 and TRBJ1-5, with TRBD1 identical over 7 bases. V shed 5 bases and J 4 bases; nucleotides not matched to a gene: 11. The germline CDR1 and CDR2 sequences are MDHEN and SYDVKM. The CDR3 runs to 16 residues. CDR3: CASSASKTGRNQPQHF. As DNA, the CDR3 is TGTGCCAGCAGTGCCTCAAAGACAGGGAGGAATCAGCCCCAGCATTTT.

The rearrangement links TRBV7-9 to TRBJ2-2, with TRBD2 identical over 7 bases. With V trimmed by 4 bases and J by 7 bases, 9 bases remained unmatched. Germline V lookup: CDR1 SEHNR, CDR2 FQNEAQ (reference sequence). The CDR3 is 15 amino acids. The CDR3 is CASSSTWTRRGELFF. CDR3 nucleotides: TGTGCCAGCAGCTCCACGTGGACTAGGCGCGGGGAGCTGTTTTTT.

The chain employs TRBV7-2 and TRBJ2-2; a possible D gene is TRBD1 (6 bases). Trimming removed 5 bases at V and 6 bases at J, with 16 bases between. This CDR3 has 15 amino acids. Germline V gene data show CDR1 as SGHTA and CDR2 as FQGNSA. CDR3 DNA: TGTGCCAGCAGCACTCAGGGGCATGGAGCCGGGGAGCTGTTTTTT. Its translation is CASSTQGHGAGELFF.